Each of the 31 T cell receptor beta chains below was sequenced from the same sample in a study of CD8 T cells in Susac syndrome. cDNA came from roughly 0.53 to 1 ug RNA primed by random hexamers. In TCRdb, the immunoSEQ multiplex PCR reads were re-called with MiXCR into one record per CDR3 protein. The data show roughly 400,000 distinct CDR3 sequences, with approximately 85% seen just once and under 0.15% held by the top ten. Material: CD8+ T cells from PBMCs. Source of these receptors: a human donor with multiple sclerosis.

The V gene is TRBV2, the J gene TRBJ1-2; 8 nucleotides agree with TRBD1. Germline V gives CDR1 SNHLY, CDR2 FYNNEI. CDR3 length: 13 residues. V gave up 6 bases and J gave up 5 bases; unmatched junction bases: 5. Written as DNA, the CDR3 is TGTGCCAGCAGAGACAGGGGCCTATATGGCTACACCTTC. Translated: CASRDRGLYGYTF.

The J gene is TRBJ1-1, the V gene TRBV11-2, with a weak D call TRBD1 (6 bases). The CDR3 has 15 amino acids. The V gene lost 5 bases and the J gene lost 0 bases, with 13 bases spanning the gap. CDR1 SGHAT and CDR2 FQNNGV come from the germline V gene. The CDR3 loop reads CASSPDSYMNTEAFF. As DNA, the CDR3 is TGTGCCAGCAGCCCGGACAGCTACATGAACACTGAAGCTTTCTTT. Variable domain in full (rest from reference TRBV11-2 and TRBJ1-1): EAGVAQSPRYKIIEKRQSVAFWCNPISGHATLYWYQQILGQGPKLLIQFQNNGVVDDSQLPKDRFSAERLKGVDSTLKIQPAKLEDSAVYLCASSPDSYMNTEAFFGQGTRLTVV.

This clonotype was seen just once. The CDR3 DNA is TGTGCCAGCAGTCCGGGGCATAGCAATCAGCCCCAGCATTTT. Its translation: CASSPGHSNQPQHF. The chain employs TRBV6-1 and TRBJ1-5; the D gene is possibly TRBD1 (5 bases). This CDR3 comprises 14 residues. The germline V gene has CDR1 MNHNS and CDR2 SASEGT. Trimming shortened V by 5 bases and J by 0 bases, and 8 bases separated the two germline ends.

The gene calls are TRBV20-1 and TRBJ2-7, with a weak D call TRBD1 (7 bases). Trimming took off 3 bases at V and 3 bases at J, with 12 bases between the two ends. This CDR3 spans 13 amino acids. Germline loops: CDR1 DFQATT, CDR2 SNEGSKA (reference sequence). The CDR3 spells CSARDRRDYEQYF. For the CDR3, the DNA is TGCAGTGCTAGGGACAGGCGGGACTACGAGCAGTACTTC.

The chain's CDR3 is CASSDRGPNQPQHF. The CDR3 coding sequence is TGTGCCAGCAGTGACCGGGGTCCAAATCAGCCCCAGCATTTT. The chain is built from TRBV2 and TRBJ1-5; D call uncertain. The CDR3 consists of 14 residues. V gave up 3 bases and J gave up 4 bases, with 10 bases separating them. Looked up from germline, CDR1 is SNHLY and CDR2 is FYNNEI.

The V gene is TRBV5-4, the J gene TRBJ1-6, with TRBD1 as a possible D gene (5 bases). The V end lost 0 bases, the J end lost 3 bases, and 13 bases lay between the germline ends. The CDR3 is made up of 17 amino acids. CDR1 and CDR2 from the germline V gene are SGHNT and YYREEE (reference sequence). The DNA of the CDR3 is TGTGCCAGCAGCTTGGTCGTTTCAGGGTTCTATAATTCACCCCTCCACTTT. Translating gives CASSLVVSGFYNSPLHF.

The chain carries TRBV19 and TRBJ2-7, with a tentative D call TRBD2 (5 bases). Between the trimmed V and J ends, which lost 3 bases and 4 bases, there was a span of 28 bases. The CDR3 is 19 residues long. Per the germline V gene, CDR1 is LNHDA and CDR2 is SQIVND (reference sequence). The CDR3 bases are TGTGCCAGTAGTATTAGAACACCTAGGCCGGAGGAGCTGGCGTACGAGCAGTACTTC. Translated, it gives CASSIRTPRPEELAYEQYF.

The rearrangement joins TRBV27 to TRBJ1-2; D remains unclear. V was pared by 2 bases and J by 2 bases, with 12 bases between. Germline-derived CDR1 and CDR2 are MNHEY and SMNVEV (reference sequence). The CDR3 has 15 residues. The CDR3 DNA reads as TGTGCCAGCAGTTTAAGCAGCAACCTAAACTATGGCTACACCTTC. Translated, it gives CASSLSSNLNYGYTF.

This clonotype occurred once. The V call is TRBV4-1, the J call TRBJ2-7, with a weak D call TRBD1 (6 bases). The germline gives CDR1 MGHRA, CDR2 YSYEKL. The CDR3 runs to 13 residues. Trimming removed 4 bases at V and 3 bases at J, with 10 bases between. CDR3 region: CASSLPTGYEQYF. CDR3 DNA sequence: TGCGCCAGCAGCCTCCCGACAGGCTACGAGCAGTACTTC.

The V call is TRBV20-1, the J call TRBJ1-1, with unresolved D. Germline V gene data show CDR1 as DFQATT and CDR2 as SNEGSKA (reference sequence). The CDR3 is 12 amino acids. V gave up 5 bases and J gave up 0 bases, with 7 bases separating them. The CDR3 sequence: CSAPPLNTEAFF. In DNA form, the CDR3 reads TGCAGTGCTCCCCCGTTGAACACTGAAGCTTTCTTT.

This chain joins TRBV4-1 and TRBJ1-1; 7 nucleotides agree with TRBD1. The V gene end was trimmed by 4 bases and the J gene end by 7 bases; junction bases not matched to a gene: 9. Germline lookup yields CDR1 MGHRA and CDR2 YSYEKL. The CDR3 runs 14 residues. CDR3 region: CASSPWTGQHEAFF. The CDR3 nucleotides are TGCGCCAGCAGCCCTTGGACGGGACAGCATGAAGCTTTCTTT.

The rearrangement links TRBV5-1 to TRBJ2-1; 9 bases are shared with TRBD2. There are 15 residues in the CDR3. Germline lookup yields CDR1 SGHRS and CDR2 YFSETQ. V lost 0 bases, J lost 8 bases, and 6 bases stayed unmatched. The CDR3 DNA is TGCGCCAGCAGCTTGGAGGTAGTAGCGGGAGATGAGCAGTTCTTC. This codes for CASSLEVVAGDEQFF.

About this clonotype itself: One junction end disagrees with the germline gene, perhaps due to a read error. The chain uses TRBV4-1 and TRBJ1-2; no clear D gene. Per the germline V gene, CDR1 is MGHRA and CDR2 is YSYEKL. The CDR3 has 12 amino acids. The CDR3 is CASSQDSGGRAF. The CDR3 DNA reads as TGCGCCAGCAGCCAAGATTCAGGCGGGAGGGCCTTC.

V and J are TRBV12-1 and TRBJ2-5; the DNA was not used to check the table's D call, TRBD1. TRBV12-1 is tagged as a pseudogene. The CDR3 contains 18 residues. CDR3 residues: CASSGTGTGFSNQETQYF. The CDR3 DNA reads as TGTGCCAGCAGCGGGACCGGGACAGGGTTTTCCAACCAAGAGACCCAGTACTTC.

The sample holds a few counts of this clonotype. The rearrangement links TRBV6-1 to TRBJ1-1; no firm D call. CDR1 and CDR2 (germline): MNHNS, SASEGT. The CDR3 is 15 amino acids. V lost 5 bases to trimming and J lost 0 bases, with 13 bases between them. CDR3 DNA sequence: TGTGCCAGCAGTCCCCAATGGACGGTGAACACTGAAGCTTTCTTT. Amino acid sequence: CASSPQWTVNTEAFF.

The chain links TRBV5-1 to TRBJ1-1, with a tentative D call TRBD1 (5 bases). Germline V gene lookup returns CDR1 SGHRS and CDR2 YFSETQ. Trimming took 4 bases from V and 4 from J, leaving 17 bases between them. CDR3 size: 15 residues. CDR3: CASSHISPGSTEAFF. The CDR3, as DNA: TGCGCCAGCAGCCATATTTCACCAGGGTCCACTGAAGCTTTCTTT. The full variable domain, in which reference TRBV5-1 and TRBJ1-1 provide the parts outside the CDR3, is KAGVTQTPRYLIKTRGQQVTLSCSPISGHRSVSWYQQTPGQGLQFLFEYFSETQRNKGNFPGRFSGRQFSNSRSEMNVSTLELGDSALYLCASSHISPGSTEAFFGQGTRLTVV.

V and J are TRBV5-1 and TRBJ1-2; D is uncertain. Per germline, CDR1 SGHRS and CDR2 YFSETQ. V lost 3 bases and J 4 bases, leaving 19 bases between the germline ends. This CDR3 contains 16 residues. The CDR3: CASSSAGDGNPYGYTF. In DNA form, the CDR3 reads TGCGCCAGCAGCTCTGCCGGTGACGGAAACCCCTATGGCTACACCTTC.

In this sample, this clonotype turned up once. Here the CDR3 DNA reads TGCAGCGTCGGACAGGCGACTCGGGGAAACACCATATATTTT. Protein product: CSVGQATRGNTIYF. V and J are TRBV29-1 and TRBJ1-3; 7 bases line up with TRBD1. This CDR3 region has 14 residues. Germline CDR1 SQVTM, CDR2 ANQGSEA. With 6 bases clipped from V and 4 bases from J, the junction kept 9 bases outside the gene matches.

The chain joins TRBV28 to TRBJ2-7, with TRBD1 matching 12 bases. The CDR3 spans 19 residues. V was pared by 5 bases and J by 4 bases, with 18 bases of the junction left unmatched. CDR1 is MDHEN, CDR2 SYDVKM, per germline. The DNA for the CDR3 is TGTGCCAGCAGTCTCGGACCCGGGACAGGGGGCATTTTGGGGTACGAGCAGTACTTC. Its protein is CASSLGPGTGGILGYEQYF.

The chain carries TRBV5-4 and TRBJ1-1, with TRBD1 as a possible D gene (6 bases). V was pared by 0 bases and J by 7 bases, with 10 bases between. The CDR3 sequence is 13 residues long. Germline CDR1 reads SGHNT; CDR2 reads YYREEE (reference sequence). DNA for the CDR3: TGTGCCAGCAGCTTGGATATGACAGGTGAAGCTTTCTTT. Amino acid sequence: CASSLDMTGEAFF. Full variable domain (rest looked up from reference TRBV5-4 and TRBJ1-1): ETGVTQSPTHLIKTRGQQVTLRCSSQSGHNTVSWYQQALGQGPQFIFQYYREEENGRGNFPPRFSGLQFPNYSSELNVNALELDDSALYLCASSLDMTGEAFFGQGTRLTVV.

The rearrangement joins TRBV7-6 to TRBJ2-1; D is unresolved. The CDR3 has 14 residues. Germline V CDR1 and CDR2: SGHVS, FNYEAQ. Trimming took 0 bases from V and 4 from J, leaving 7 bases between them. CDR3 residues: CASSLAYHYNEQFF. The CDR3 DNA reads as TGTGCCAGCAGCTTAGCGTACCATTACAATGAGCAGTTCTTC.

This chain joins TRBV20-1 and TRBJ2-3; TRBD2 agrees at 10 bases. After removal of 0 bases from V and 5 bases from J, the junction contained 11 bases not matched to a gene. In germline, CDR1 is DFQATT, CDR2 SNEGSKA (reference sequence). The CDR3 runs to 17 residues. The chain's CDR3 is CSARDPWLAGAGDTQYF. The CDR3 nucleotides read TGCAGTGCTAGAGATCCTTGGCTAGCGGGGGCGGGAGATACGCAGTATTTT.

In this sample, this clonotype turned up once. This chain joins TRBV9 and TRBJ1-2, with unresolved D. V was cut by 0 bases and J by 2 bases, with 11 bases left in between. The CDR3 totals 15 residues. Germline assignment: CDR1 SGDLS and CDR2 YYNGEE. CDR3 in DNA: TGTGCCAGCAGCGTAGGGGCGGCCACCAACTATGGCTACACCTTC. Translation gives CASSVGAATNYGYTF.

The chain has TRBV12-3 or TRBV12-4 and TRBJ2-7; D is perhaps TRBD1 (5 bases). The CDR3 covers 15 residues. Between the trimmed V and J ends, which lost 1 base and 1 base, there was a span of 11 bases. The CDR3 nucleotides read TGTGCCAGCAGTTTAGAAGGGGCATTGTCCTACGAGCAGTACTTC. Protein: CASSLEGALSYEQYF.

This clonotype was seen just once. The chain is built from TRBV19 and TRBJ2-1; 11 bases fit TRBD2. Germline loops: CDR1 LNHDA, CDR2 SQIVND (reference sequence). This CDR3 region has 19 residues. V gave up 5 bases and J gave up 1 base; unmatched junction bases: 13. CDR3 bases: TGTGCCAGTAGTTTCCCGACTAGCGGGACCGTTGGGTCCTACAATGAGCAGTTCTTC. Encoded protein: CASSFPTSGTVGSYNEQFF. Using reference TRBV19 and TRBJ2-1 for the parts outside the CDR3, the full variable domain is DGGITQSPKYLFRKEGQNVTLSCEQNLNHDAMYWYRQDPGQGLRLIYYSQIVNDFQKGDIAEGYSVSREKKESFPLTVTSAQKNPTAFYLCASSFPTSGTVGSYNEQFFGPGTRLTVL.

The chain joins TRBV4-2 to TRBJ2-7, with D unresolved. In germline, CDR1 is LGHNA, CDR2 YNFKEQ. CDR3 length: 17 residues. The V end lost 0 bases, the J end lost 4 bases, and 19 bases lay between the germline ends. CDR3 bases: TGTGCCAGCAGCCAAGACCAAGGAATCCCCCCAATTTACGAGCAGTACTTC. As protein: CASSQDQGIPPIYEQYF.

The chain carries TRBV5-6 and TRBJ2-1; 13 bases are shared with TRBD2. The germline V gene encodes CDR1 SGHDT and CDR2 YYEEEE. There are 16 residues in the CDR3. The V and J ends lost 2 bases and 6 bases, in that order; junction bases with no gene match: 5. The DNA of the CDR3 is TGTGCCAGCAGCTTTGGAGGGACTAGCGGGGTCAATGAGCAGTTCTTC. This codes for CASSFGGTSGVNEQFF.

The CDR3 DNA reads TGCAGCGTTGAATTGACAGGAGTCCCCTACAATGAGCAGTTCTTC. It specifies CSVELTGVPYNEQFF. The chain employs TRBV29-1 and TRBJ2-1; D possibly corresponds to TRBD1 (6 bases). V was shortened by 2 bases and J by 2 bases, with 13 bases between the two germline ends. CDR1 and CDR2 (germline): SQVTM, ANQGSEA. CDR3 size: 15 residues.

This chain joins TRBV12-5 and TRBJ2-1, with D perhaps matching TRBD2 (5 bases). V lost 2 bases, J lost 9 bases, and 17 bases lay in between. Germline V gene sequence: CDR1 LGHNT, CDR2 FRNRAP. The length of the CDR3 is 15 residues. This CDR3 is CASGLKARGEGEQFF. The CDR3 nucleotides are TGTGCTAGTGGTTTGAAGGCACGGGGAGAGGGTGAGCAGTTCTTC.

The chain is built from TRBV12-3 or TRBV12-4 and TRBJ2-1; TRBD2 agrees at 11 bases. The ends lost 5 bases at V and 9 bases at J; junction bases unmatched: 12. The CDR3 is 16 residues long. In nucleotides, the CDR3 is TGTGCCAGCAGTCTTTTAGCGGGGGGGCCGCATGGTGAGCAGTTCTTC. Its translation: CASSLLAGGPHGEQFF.

The table lists this clonotype with a count of one. The V and J genes are TRBV29-1 and TRBJ2-7; TRBD1 matches at 8 bases. With V trimmed by 1 base and J by 2 bases, 7 bases remained unmatched. The CDR3 is made up of 15 amino acids. CDR1 and CDR2 (germline): SQVTM, ANQGSEA. CDR3 DNA sequence: TGCAGCGTTGAAGGGGGGGACAGGTCGACCTACGAGCAGTACTTC. This encodes CSVEGGDRSTYEQYF.